The 18 T cell receptor beta chains given below trace back to one sample, sequenced in a study of blood T cell repertoires in COVID-19. Measured with immunoSEQ multiplex PCR; TCRdb has only the in-frame clones, and not every one. The sample contains about 59,000 clones, 65% to 80% of which appear only once. The sequenced sample consisted of peripheral blood. Source of these receptors: a man in his 60s with acute or convalescent COVID-19.

The V and J genes are TRBV23-1 and TRBJ1-5; TRBD1 is a possible D gene (6 bases). TRBV23-1 is treated as an ORF (open reading frame) with a function not yet certain. The CDR3 loop spans 14 amino acids. V lost 2 bases and J lost 2, with 7 bases in between. The CDR3 nucleotides read TGCGCCAGCAGTCAAAGGACAGGCAATCAGCCCCAGCATTTT. The encoded protein is CASSQRTGNQPQHF.

The chain links TRBV5-1 to TRBJ1-1; 8 nucleotides line up with TRBD1. The CDR3 has 15 residues. The V gene end was trimmed by 4 bases and the J gene end by 4 bases; junction bases not matched to a gene: 9. Germline V CDR1 and CDR2: SGHRS, YFSETQ. DNA of the CDR3: TGCGCCAGCAGCCTTCGGCAGGGGGCGAGCACTGAAGCTTTCTTT. This translates into CASSLRQGASTEAFF. Variable domain in full (rest from reference TRBV5-1 and TRBJ1-1): KAGVTQTPRYLIKTRGQQVTLSCSPISGHRSVSWYQQTPGQGLQFLFEYFSETQRNKGNFPGRFSGRQFSNSRSEMNVSTLELGDSALYLCASSLRQGASTEAFFGQGTRLTVV.

Sample share makes this clone medium-sized (0.01 to 0.1%). The chain joins TRBV27 to TRBJ1-5; no reliable D call. The V end lost 5 bases, the J end lost 4 bases, and 15 bases lay between the germline ends. The CDR3 is 15 amino acids. Germline V lookup: CDR1 MNHEY, CDR2 SMNVEV (reference sequence). CDR3 DNA: TGTGCCAGCAGTCTCCGCGGGGTCGCAAATCAGCCCCAGCATTTT. Protein product: CASSLRGVANQPQHF.

V usage is TRBV29-1 and J usage is TRBJ1-1; 7 bases are a match to TRBD1. The CDR3 is made up of 11 amino acids. V lost 7 bases to trimming and J lost 10 bases; unmatched junction nucleotides: 9. In germline, CDR1 is SQVTM, CDR2 ANQGSEA. This CDR3 is CSDNTGVRAFF. DNA for the CDR3: TGCAGCGACAACACAGGGGTTAGAGCTTTCTTT.

V gene TRBV5-4 combines with J gene TRBJ2-7, with TRBD2 identical over 9 bases. CDR3 length: 16 residues. J lost 3 bases, V lost 0 bases, and 7 bases had no gene match. Germline CDR1 SGHNT, CDR2 YYREEE (reference sequence). CDR3 sequence (DNA): TGTGCCAGCAGCTTGGGTCGCCTAGCGGGAATCTACGAGCAGTACTTC. It codes for CASSLGRLAGIYEQYF.

This sequence joins TRBV11-2 and TRBJ1-5; TRBD1 matches 8 bases. The germline CDR1 and CDR2 sequences are SGHAT and FQNNGV. The CDR3 is made up of 14 amino acids. V shed 5 bases and J 6 bases; nucleotides not matched to a gene: 6. In DNA form, the CDR3 reads TGTGCCAGCAGCCAGACAGGGGAGGGTCAGCCCCAGCATTTT. Translating it yields CASSQTGEGQPQHF.

The rearrangement uses TRBV28 and TRBJ1-3; maybe TRBD1 (5 bases). Germline V lookup: CDR1 MDHEN, CDR2 SYDVKM. V lost 11 bases and J 6 bases, leaving 20 bases between the germline ends. The CDR3 contains 14 residues. This CDR3 is CAGGNPRTENTIYF. CDR3 DNA sequence: TGTGCCGGGGGGAACCCCCGAACGGAAAACACCATATATTTT.

The V and J genes are TRBV9 and TRBJ1-6; TRBD1 agrees at 10 bases. Germline-derived CDR1 and CDR2 are SGDLS and YYNGEE. V dropped 3 bases and J dropped 6; count of bases not matched to a gene: 3. This CDR3 region has 15 residues. The CDR3 DNA reads as TGTGCCAGCAGCGGACAGGGGGCTGGTAATTCACCCCTCCACTTT. Translating gives CASSGQGAGNSPLHF.

This clone was counted a few times. This chain connects TRBV7-2 to TRBJ1-2, with D possibly TRBD1 on 5 matching bases. V was trimmed by 6 bases and J by 4 bases, leaving 15 bases between them. In germline, CDR1 is SGHTA, CDR2 FQGNSA. CDR3 length: 14 amino acids. CDR3 DNA sequence: TGTGCCAGCAGTTTGCTTCAGGGTGCCTATGGCTACACCTTC. Translating it yields CASSLLQGAYGYTF.

The V call is TRBV10-3, the J call TRBJ1-2, with D hard to call. Germline CDR1 ENHRY, CDR2 SYGVKD. With 7 bases removed from V and 0 bases from J, the gap between germline ends came to 9 bases. This CDR3 has 13 residues. CDR3 sequence (DNA): TGTGCCATCAAGGTACAGACTAACTATGGCTACACCTTC. It is translated as CAIKVQTNYGYTF.

This clone turned up a few times. The gene calls are TRBV10-1 and TRBJ2-2, with 8 bases aligning to TRBD2. J gave up 3 bases and V 0 bases, and 9 bases lay outside the gene matches. The CDR3 covers 18 residues. Germline CDR1 is WNHNN and CDR2 is SYGVQD (reference sequence). CDR3 DNA sequence: TGCGCCAGCAGTGAGTCCGTGAAGCGGGAGTCCCACACCGGGGAGCTGTTTTTT. Translating it yields CASSESVKRESHTGELFF.

V is TRBV20-1 and J is TRBJ1-2; a possible D gene is TRBD1 (5 bases). The CDR3 length is 14 residues. Per the germline V gene, CDR1 is DFQATT and CDR2 is SNEGSKA (reference sequence). Trimming took 3 bases from V and 3 from J, leaving 14 bases between them. The CDR3 sequence is CSASTPPGDYGYTF. CDR3 bases: TGCAGTGCTAGTACGCCTCCGGGGGACTATGGCTACACCTTC.

The J gene is TRBJ2-1, the V gene TRBV5-1; TRBD1 matches 9 bases. This CDR3 is built from 19 residues. The trim removed 2 bases at V and 0 bases at J, leaving 12 bases unmatched. Germline CDR1 and CDR2: SGHRS and YFSETQ. Here the CDR3 reads CASSLLTGGSGSSYNEQFF. The CDR3 DNA is TGCGCCAGCAGCTTATTGACAGGGGGTAGCGGCAGCTCCTACAATGAGCAGTTCTTC. Full variable domain (missing parts from reference TRBV5-1 and TRBJ2-1): KAGVTQTPRYLIKTRGQQVTLSCSPISGHRSVSWYQQTPGQGLQFLFEYFSETQRNKGNFPGRFSGRQFSNSRSEMNVSTLELGDSALYLCASSLLTGGSGSSYNEQFFGPGTRLTVL.

The gene calls are TRBV29-1 and TRBJ1-1, with 7 bases lining up with TRBD1. Germline loops: CDR1 SQVTM, CDR2 ANQGSEA. The CDR3 has 13 residues. The J segment lost 1 base and the V segment lost 7 bases, leaving 6 bases of the junction unmatched. This CDR3 reads CSGRTGWNTEAFF. Here the CDR3 DNA reads TGCAGCGGACGGACAGGATGGAACACTGAAGCTTTCTTT.

This chain joins TRBV19 and TRBJ1-6; 10 bases match TRBD1. CDR3 length: 14 amino acids. Germline V gene sequence: CDR1 LNHDA, CDR2 SQIVND (reference sequence). V shed 5 bases, J shed 7 bases, and the junction held 2 bases outside the gene matches. In DNA, the CDR3 is TGTGCCAGTAGTTGGACAGGGGGGAATTCACCCCTCCACTTT. Its translation: CASSWTGGNSPLHF.

V and J are TRBV6-1 and TRBJ1-1, with a tentative D call TRBD1 (6 bases). Germline assignment: CDR1 MNHNS and CDR2 SASEGT. The CDR3 sequence is 12 residues long. V was trimmed by 2 bases and J by 5 bases, leaving 6 bases between them. CDR3 protein: CASSEQGTEAFF. The CDR3 DNA is TGTGCCAGCAGTGAACAGGGGACTGAAGCTTTCTTT.

The V and J genes are TRBV9 and TRBJ1-5, with 8 bases lining up with TRBD1. Trimming took 0 bases from V and 6 from J; bases not matched to a gene: 2. The germline V gene has CDR1 SGDLS and CDR2 YYNGEE. This CDR3 spans 14 amino acids. The CDR3 region is CASSVAGGVQPQHF. As DNA, the CDR3 is TGTGCCAGCAGCGTAGCAGGGGGCGTTCAGCCCCAGCATTTT. The variable domain in full, with the rest retrieved from reference TRBV9 and TRBJ1-5, is DSGVTQTPKHLITATGQRVTLRCSPRSGDLSVYWYQQSLDQGLQFLIQYYNGEERAKGNILERFSAQQFPDLHSELNLSSLELGDSALYFCASSVAGGVQPQHFGDGTRLSIL.

The chain joins TRBV3-1 (or the pseudogene TRBV3-2) to TRBJ1-5, with D uncertain. Per the germline V gene, CDR1 is LGHDT and CDR2 is YNNKEL (reference sequence). V was pared by 2 bases and J by 4 bases, with 9 bases between. CDR3 length equals 14 residues. CDR3 DNA sequence: TGTGCCAGCAGCCAATGGGCAGAGAATCAGCCCCAGCATTTT. Its protein product is CASSQWAENQPQHF.